The 18 T cell receptor beta chains in this list originate from one sample, sequenced in a study of blood T cell repertoires in COVID-19. Generated by immunoSEQ multiplex PCR, the TCRdb table keeps only in-frame clones and is missing some. The sample carries some 390,000 clones, 89% recorded once. The sequenced sample was PBMCs or T cells enriched from blood (not recorded which). The origin of the receptors is a woman aged 25-40 years who had recovered from COVID-19.

This clone was detected a few times. The chain recombines TRBV11-2 with TRBJ2-1, with D perhaps matching TRBD2 (6 bases). Trimming pared 0 bases from V and 8 bases from J, leaving 20 bases between. The germline CDR1 and CDR2 sequences are SGHAT and FQNNGV. This CDR3 region has 17 residues. The CDR3: CASSLDRGLYLKDEQFF. CDR3 nucleotides: TGTGCCAGCAGCTTAGATAGGGGACTCTACCTTAAGGATGAGCAGTTCTTC.

The V and J genes are TRBV5-1 and TRBJ1-1, with D unresolved. The V and J ends lost 0 bases and 2 bases respectively, with 8 bases between them. The length of the CDR3 is 14 residues. Germline V CDR1 and CDR2: SGHRS, YFSETQ. The CDR3 region is CASSLGHYNTEAFF. The CDR3 DNA follows: TGCGCCAGCAGCTTGGGACATTATAACACTGAAGCTTTCTTT.

The V and J genes are TRBV19 and TRBJ2-7; a possible D gene is TRBD1 (5 bases). The CDR3 loop spans 14 amino acids. The germline CDR1 and CDR2 sequences are LNHDA and SQIVND (reference sequence). Trimming shortened V by 11 bases and J by 2 bases, and 19 bases separated the two germline ends. The CDR3 sequence is CAASSTVTTYEQYF. The CDR3 region has the DNA TGTGCCGCTTCCTCGACAGTGACAACCTACGAGCAGTACTTC. The whole variable domain, filled in from reference TRBV19 and TRBJ2-7, reads DGGITQSPKYLFRKEGQNVTLSCEQNLNHDAMYWYRQDPGQGLRLIYYSQIVNDFQKGDIAEGYSVSREKKESFPLTVTSAQKNPTAFYLCAASSTVTTYEQYFGPGTRLTVT.

The chain is built from TRBV5-1 and TRBJ1-1, with 9 bases lining up with TRBD1. The CDR3 is 15 amino acids. Germline CDR1 SGHRS, CDR2 YFSETQ. V shed 1 base and J 1 base; nucleotides not matched to a gene: 2. CDR3: CASSLTGGPNTEAFF. The CDR3 DNA follows: TGCGCCAGCAGCTTGACAGGGGGCCCGAACACTGAAGCTTTCTTT.

V usage is TRBV11-1 and J usage is TRBJ2-4; 8 bases align to TRBD2. V dropped 3 bases and J dropped 2; count of bases not matched to a gene: 6. CDR1 is SGHAT and CDR2 is FQDESV in the germline V gene (reference sequence). The CDR3 is made up of 16 amino acids. The CDR3 is CASSLSGRSTKNIQYF. The CDR3 DNA reads as TGTGCCAGCAGCTTGAGCGGGAGATCAACCAAAAACATTCAGTACTTC.

The CDR3 region is CASNGGRGETQYF. DNA of the CDR3: TGCGCCAGCAACGGGGGGAGGGGAGAGACCCAGTACTTC. J is TRBJ2-5 and V is TRBV4-3; 7 bases map to TRBD2. This CDR3 comprises 13 residues. Germline CDR1 reads LGHNA; CDR2 reads YSLEER. The ends lost 7 bases at V and 4 bases at J; junction bases unmatched: 6.

This clone was counted only a few times. This rearrangement joins TRBV5-6 to TRBJ2-2; D ambiguous. V shed 0 bases and J shed 1 base, with 13 bases lying between them. CDR3 size: 17 residues. Germline assignment: CDR1 SGHDT and CDR2 YYEEEE. The CDR3: CASSLERHTQNTGELFF. CDR3 DNA sequence: TGTGCCAGCAGCTTGGAAAGACACACGCAGAACACCGGGGAGCTGTTTTTT.

This chain joins TRBV9 and TRBJ2-7; TRBD1 matches at 7 bases. V shed 0 bases and J 2 bases; nucleotides not matched to a gene: 14. The CDR3 totals 18 residues. Germline V gene lookup returns CDR1 SGDLS and CDR2 YYNGEE. The CDR3 is CASSVAPTDREGTYEQYF. The CDR3 bases are TGTGCCAGCAGCGTAGCCCCCACCGACAGGGAAGGCACCTACGAGCAGTACTTC.

Comment on this clone: Other DNA sequences in this sample translate to the same CDR3. The chain employs TRBV27 and TRBJ1-5; no clear D gene. From germline, CDR1 is MNHEY and CDR2 SMNVEV (reference sequence). This CDR3 comprises 14 residues. Trimming removed 1 base from V and 0 bases from J, with 4 bases in between. The CDR3 DNA is TGTGCCAGCAGTTTATTAGCTAGCAATCAGCCCCAGCATTTT. It yields the protein CASSLLASNQPQHF.

The chain links TRBV29-1 to TRBJ2-5; D is uncertain. Trimming shortened V by 3 bases and J by 3 bases, and 8 bases separated the two germline ends. This CDR3 region has 12 residues. The V gene's germline CDR1 is SQVTM and CDR2 ANQGSEA. The chain's CDR3 is CSVESLEETQYF. CDR3 DNA: TGCAGCGTTGAGAGTCTAGAAGAGACCCAGTACTTC.

The chain combines TRBV19 with TRBJ1-1, with a weak D call TRBD1 (6 bases). V lost 5 bases and J lost 2, with 12 bases in between. Germline CDR1 LNHDA, CDR2 SQIVND (reference sequence). The CDR3 totals 14 residues. The CDR3 sequence is CASSLGGPNTEAFF. CDR3 bases: TGTGCCAGTAGTTTGGGGGGGCCCAACACTGAAGCTTTCTTT. Full variable domain (missing parts from reference TRBV19 and TRBJ1-1): DGGITQSPKYLFRKEGQNVTLSCEQNLNHDAMYWYRQDPGQGLRLIYYSQIVNDFQKGDIAEGYSVSREKKESFPLTVTSAQKNPTAFYLCASSLGGPNTEAFFGQGTRLTVV.

This sequence joins TRBV9 and TRBJ1-1; D possibly corresponds to TRBD1 (6 bases). This CDR3 is 15 amino acids long. Trimming took off 1 base at V and 6 bases at J, with 16 bases between the two ends. Germline V lookup: CDR1 SGDLS, CDR2 YYNGEE. The DNA for the CDR3 is TGTGCCAGCAGCGTAATAACAGGGTATATCGCTGAAGCTTTCTTT. Protein: CASSVITGYIAEAFF. Combining the CDR3 with reference TRBV9 and TRBJ1-1 gives the whole variable domain DSGVTQTPKHLITATGQRVTLRCSPRSGDLSVYWYQQSLDQGLQFLIQYYNGEERAKGNILERFSAQQFPDLHSELNLSSLELGDSALYFCASSVITGYIAEAFFGQGTRLTVV.

The V and J genes are TRBV4-1 and TRBJ1-2; TRBD1 matches 9 bases. The junction had 7 bases not matched to a gene; V was cut back by 5 bases and J by 3 bases. Germline V gene lookup returns CDR1 MGHRA and CDR2 YSYEKL. The CDR3 consists of 15 residues. CDR3 bases: TGCGCCAGCAGCAACGACAGGGGGGATGACTATGGCTACACCTTC. It translates to CASSNDRGDDYGYTF.

In this sample, this clone turned up once. The chain employs TRBV5-4 and TRBJ1-2; the D is unclear. CDR1 is SGHNT and CDR2 is YYREEE in the germline V gene (reference sequence). The V and J ends lost 0 bases and 1 base respectively, with 10 bases between them. CDR3 length equals 15 residues. The CDR3 here is CASSLVNVFNYGYTF. The CDR3, as DNA: TGTGCCAGCAGCTTGGTCAATGTTTTTAACTATGGCTACACCTTC.

The chain is built from TRBV5-5 and TRBJ2-1; maybe TRBD2 (5 bases). Germline V gene sequence: CDR1 SGHKS, CDR2 YYEKEE (reference sequence). This CDR3 contains 13 residues. The germline V and J ends were trimmed by 4 bases and 5 bases, with 10 bases remaining between them. CDR3 bases: TGTGCCAGCAGCCCCGGGAACGACAATGAGCAGTTCTTC. This codes for CASSPGNDNEQFF.

The V call is TRBV4-3, the J call TRBJ1-1, with 7 bases matching TRBD1. This CDR3 has 15 amino acids. V lost 10 bases to trimming and J lost 11 bases; unmatched junction nucleotides: 22. Germline-derived CDR1 and CDR2 are LGHNA and YSLEER. The CDR3 protein is CATPRQGSLRVGAFF. Written as DNA, the CDR3 is TGCGCCACCCCGAGACAGGGATCACTACGTGTGGGGGCTTTCTTT.

The chain is built from TRBV5-1 and TRBJ2-7; the match to TRBD1 covers 9 bases. V trimming: 4 bases; J trimming: 5 bases; junction bases outside the gene matches: 10. CDR3 length: 15 amino acids. Per the germline V gene, CDR1 is SGHRS and CDR2 is YFSETQ. CDR3 nucleotides: TGCGCCAGCAGCCCCAGGACAGGGGACGTCGACGAGCAGTACTTC. Protein sequence: CASSPRTGDVDEQYF.

This chain connects TRBV6-5 to TRBJ2-1, with D unclear. V shed 6 bases and J shed 6 bases, with 18 bases lying between them. The CDR3 is made up of 15 amino acids. Per the germline V gene, CDR1 is MNHEY and CDR2 is SVGAGI. The CDR3 DNA follows: TGTGCCAGCAGGGAGCACGGAGCTCCCCCCAATGAGCAGTTCTTC. It specifies CASREHGAPPNEQFF.